Below, 32 T cell receptor beta chains from the same sample are listed, as sequenced in a study of tumor-infiltrating lymphocytes in oesophageal squamous cell carcinoma. TCRdb independently ran MiXCR on the PCR reads; one entry per CDR3 protein. Found here are around 26,000 distinct CDR3 sequences, more than 35% of them singletons; the top ten hold approximately 22%. Sample: esophageal tumor tissue. These receptors were taken from a male donor with esophageal squamous cell carcinoma.

This clonotype was counted only a few times. The chain is built from TRBV4-1 and TRBJ1-3; TRBD1 aligns across 7 bases. Germline assignment: CDR1 MGHRA and CDR2 YSYEKL. V was clipped by 6 bases and J by 2 bases; unmatched bases: 7. The CDR3 loop spans 15 amino acids. The CDR3, as DNA: TGCGCCAGCAGAAAGGACAGGTTCCCTGGAAACACCATATATTTT. Encoded protein: CASRKDRFPGNTIYF.

This clonotype showed up just a few times. This chain connects TRBV7-2 to TRBJ2-1; D gene uncertain. Looked up from germline, CDR1 is SGHTA and CDR2 is FQGNSA. This CDR3 has 15 amino acids. V was shortened by 5 bases and J by 3 bases, with 14 bases between the two germline ends. CDR3 DNA: TGTGCCAGCAGCCCGAGTCAGTCACTCTACAATGAGCAGTTCTTC. As protein: CASSPSQSLYNEQFF.

The gene calls are TRBV11-2 and TRBJ2-7, with D perhaps matching TRBD1 (6 bases). V was trimmed by 1 base and J by 2 bases, leaving 15 bases between them. This CDR3 has 16 residues. Germline assignment: CDR1 SGHAT and CDR2 FQNNGV. DNA for the CDR3: TGTGCCAGCAGCTTAGTTGGACAGAGTAGTACCTACGAGCAGTACTTC. Translation: CASSLVGQSSTYEQYF.

This clonotype counts as medium-sized. The chain is built from TRBV7-3 and TRBJ2-3, with 7 bases lining up with TRBD1. V lost 6 bases and J lost 4; bases outside the gene matches: 7. This CDR3 has 14 amino acids. Germline V gene data show CDR1 as SGHTA and CDR2 as FQGTGA. In DNA form, the CDR3 reads TGTGCCAGCAGTTCCGGACAGGTTGCAGATACGCAGTATTTT. It encodes CASSSGQVADTQYF.

The chain carries TRBV5-1 and TRBJ1-1; D is undetermined. Trimming took 6 bases from V and 0 from J, leaving 12 bases between them. Germline values: CDR1 SGHRS, CDR2 YFSETQ. CDR3 length: 14 amino acids. The CDR3 nucleotides read TGCGCCAGCAATATGAACAGCATGAACACTGAAGCTTTCTTT. Translation: CASNMNSMNTEAFF.

In its sample, this clonotype was seen many times. The gene calls are TRBV5-1 and TRBJ2-7, with a weak D call TRBD2 (6 bases). This CDR3 has 14 residues. V lost 4 bases and J lost 1, with 12 bases in between. Germline V gene sequence: CDR1 SGHRS, CDR2 YFSETQ. The CDR3 loop is CASSPPGGSYEQYF. In DNA, the CDR3 is TGCGCCAGCAGCCCACCCGGGGGATCCTACGAGCAGTACTTC.

V usage is TRBV4-2 and J usage is TRBJ1-1; a weak D match, TRBD2 (6 bases). The closer fit of TRBJ2-3 to the DNA end suggests the J call may be wrong. Germline lookup yields CDR1 LGHNA and CDR2 YNFKEQ. CDR3 length: 14 residues. The CDR3 sequence is CASSAPRLADTQYF. CDR3 nucleotide sequence: TGTGCCAGCAGCGCCCCTCGACTAGCAGATACGCAGTATTTT.

The CDR3: CASSYTSGTYNEQFF. The DNA for the CDR3 is TGTGCCAGCAGCTACACAAGCGGGACCTACAATGAGCAGTTCTTC. V is TRBV11-2 and J is TRBJ2-1, with 7 bases that match TRBD2. This CDR3 has 15 residues. Germline lookup yields CDR1 SGHAT and CDR2 FQNNGV. Unmatched junction bases numbered 5, after V lost 4 bases and J lost 2 bases.

The V call is TRBV7-6, the J call TRBJ2-7; D gene unclear. CDR1 is SGHVS, CDR2 FNYEAQ, per germline. The CDR3 spans 13 residues. The ends were cut back, 0 bases at V and 6 bases at J, with 9 bases in the middle. CDR3 DNA sequence: TGTGCCAGCAGCTTAGCCTCTCTCGGCGAGCAGTACTTC. Protein sequence: CASSLASLGEQYF.

This clonotype was seen a few times. It may be a read error: a sequence one base away is much more abundant. The CDR3 nucleotides are TGTGCCAGCAGTCTGACAGTTCTCTCCTCCACCGGGGAGCTGTATTTT. Translated, it gives CASSLTVLSSTGELYF. The V and J genes are TRBV2 and TRBJ2-5, with D perhaps matching TRBD1 or TRBD2 (5 bases each). Germline V gene lookup returns CDR1 SNHLY and CDR2 FYNNEI. The CDR3 consists of 16 residues.

This chain joins TRBV12-3 or TRBV12-4 and TRBJ2-2; D is uncertain. The CDR3 totals 15 residues. Trimming took off 5 bases at V and 0 bases at J, with 10 bases between the two ends. The DNA of the CDR3 is TGTGCCAGCAGTCCCGGACCCACGAACACCGGGGAGCTGTTTTTT. Its translation is CASSPGPTNTGELFF.

J is TRBJ2-3 and V is TRBV7-4; TRBD2 agrees at 8 bases. J gave up 5 bases and V 0 bases, and 10 bases lay outside the gene matches. There are 17 residues in the CDR3. Germline V gene sequence: CDR1 SGHVT, CDR2 SQSDAQ. DNA for the CDR3: TGTGCCAGCAGCTTAGCGAGGACGGGAGGGCCTCAAGATACGCAGTATTTT. Its protein product is CASSLARTGGPQDTQYF.

By frequency in the sample, this clonotype is medium-sized. V is TRBV7-8 and J is TRBJ2-5; a weak D match, TRBD2 (6 bases). V was clipped by 6 bases and J by 8 bases, with 19 bases between them. Per the germline V gene, CDR1 is SGHVS and CDR2 is FQNEAQ. This CDR3 comprises 14 residues. For the CDR3, the DNA is TGTGCCAGCAGGTTTAATACGGGGACTCAAACCCAGTACTTC. It yields the protein CASRFNTGTQTQYF.

The chain carries TRBV7-8 and TRBJ2-3, with TRBD2 matching over 15 bases. Germline CDR1 is SGHVS and CDR2 is FQNEAQ. CDR3 length: 17 residues. V shed 1 base and J 5 bases; nucleotides not matched to a gene: 4. In DNA, the CDR3 is TGTGCCAGCAGCTTAGGGACTAGCGGGGGGGTTATAGATACGCAGTATTTT. It translates to CASSLGTSGGVIDTQYF.

As to this clonotype: A read error is likely, as this CDR3 ends without the conserved phenylalanine or tryptophan. No DNA is shown, since the ends of the CDR3 on it are uncertain; the CDR3 is the one TCRdb lists. This chain's CDR3 is CASSLAPLNPYGYTFGP. The rearrangement uses TRBV7-4 and TRBJ2-3; the listed D gene, TRBD1, was not tested against the DNA. The CDR3 comprises 17 residues, both ends counted. Germline V gives CDR1 SGHVT, CDR2 SQSDAQ.

This clonotype has only a few counts. The junction departs from the called germline gene at one end, perhaps through a read error. This chain links TRBV5-1 with TRBJ1-1, with a weak D call TRBD1 (5 bases). Germline V CDR1 and CDR2: SGHRS, YFSETQ. This CDR3 contains 14 residues. The CDR3 spells CASRLGPMNTEAFF. The DNA for the CDR3 is TGCGCCAGCAGGTTGGGGCCCATGAACACTGAAGCTTTCTTT.

Details on this clonotype: The conserved final phenylalanine or tryptophan is absent from the CDR3, which likely points to a read error. The DNA is left out, because the CDR3 cannot be placed on it with certainty; the CDR3 is given as TCRdb lists it. The chain combines TRBV6-1 with TRBJ2-5; the table's D gene call, TRBD1, was not cross checked with the DNA. The CDR3 spans 15 amino acids, including both terminal residues. CDR1 MNHNS and CDR2 SASEGT come from the germline V gene. This chain's CDR3 is CASTGGAYYGYTFGS.

This clonotype has just a few counts. The CDR3 end shows no conserved phenylalanine or tryptophan, and so a read error is likely. The DNA is left out, because the CDR3 cannot be placed on it with certainty; the CDR3 is given as TCRdb lists it. This rearrangement joins TRBV12-3 or TRBV12-4 to TRBJ2-3; the table's D call TRBD1 went unverified against the DNA. The CDR3 is 16 amino acids long, termini counted. The CDR3 loop reads CAITLEGAYNEQFFGP.

The rearrangement uses TRBV7-9 and TRBJ2-7; D not resolved. The J call is uncertain, as TRBJ2-1 better fits the DNA end. CDR3 length equals 15 residues. Germline values: CDR1 SEHNR, CDR2 FQNEAQ (reference sequence). Here the CDR3 reads CASSLRLESYNEQFF. CDR3 bases: TGTGCCAGCAGCTTAAGGTTAGAGTCCTACAATGAGCAGTTCTTC.

This clonotype was picked up many times. The V gene is TRBV28, the J gene TRBJ2-7; D not certain. Germline values: CDR1 MDHEN, CDR2 SYDVKM. This CDR3 has 16 residues. Trimming pared 6 bases from V and 1 base from J, leaving 19 bases between. The CDR3 protein is CASSGVSAETSYEQYF. The CDR3 DNA sequence: TGTGCCAGCAGCGGTGTCTCGGCAGAGACTTCCTACGAGCAGTACTTC.

The CDR3 sequence: CASSRETGANTGELFF. CDR3 nucleotide sequence: TGTGCCAGCAGCCGAGAGACAGGCGCGAACACCGGGGAGCTGTTTTTT. This chain uses TRBV28 with TRBJ2-2; tentatively, D is TRBD1 (6 bases). Deletions cut 6 bases from V and 0 bases from J, with 14 bases between. The germline CDR1 and CDR2 sequences are MDHEN and SYDVKM. The CDR3 is 16 amino acids.

The chain links TRBV5-1 to TRBJ2-3, with 10 bases that match TRBD1. Matching the DNA end better, TRBJ2-7 makes the J call doubtful. Germline lookup yields CDR1 SGHRS and CDR2 YFSETQ. The CDR3 extends over 15 amino acids. This CDR3 reads CASSYDRGLVDEQYF. The DNA for the CDR3 is TGCGCCAGCAGCTATGACAGGGGGCTCGTCGACGAGCAGTACTTC.

This chain joins TRBV7-2 and TRBJ2-4; 11 positions agree with TRBD1. The end of the DNA fits TRBJ2-7 better, so the J call may be wrong. Germline CDR1 and CDR2: SGHTA and FQGNSA. This CDR3 is 15 amino acids long. The CDR3 here is CASSPWTGGLYEQYF. The CDR3 DNA reads TGTGCCAGCAGCCCCTGGACAGGGGGCCTCTACGAGCAGTACTTC.

In regard to this clonotype: The CDR3 ends on some other residue instead of the conserved phenylalanine or tryptophan, so this is likely a read error. No DNA is shown, since the ends of the CDR3 on it are uncertain; the CDR3 is the one TCRdb lists. The chain recombines TRBV24-1 with TRBJ2-3; TRBD1 was called by the table and not checked on the DNA. The CDR3 extends over 21 residues, inclusive of both ends. Germline CDR1 and CDR2: KGHDR and SFDVKD. CDR3 protein: CATSGSGTPSRGGAMATPSVR.

The sample holds a few counts of this clonotype. The genes are TRBV30 and TRBJ2-3; 10 nucleotides line up with TRBD2. Matching the DNA end better, TRBJ2-2 makes the J call doubtful. The CDR3 runs to 14 residues. Germline V CDR1 and CDR2: GTSNPN, SVGIG (reference sequence). CDR3 loop: CACRGTSEGGELFF. CDR3 DNA sequence: TGTGCCTGCCGCGGGACTAGCGAGGGCGGGGAGCTGTTTTTT.

Concerning this clonotype: Likely a read error: the CDR3 ends without its conserved phenylalanine or tryptophan. It is unclear where the CDR3 begins or ends on the DNA, so no DNA is shown, and the CDR3 is as TCRdb lists it. The rearrangement uses TRBV7-8 and TRBJ2-6; the table names TRBD1, a call not compared with the DNA. The germline CDR1 and CDR2 sequences are SGHVS and FQNEAQ. The CDR3 region is 16 residues in length, termini included. CDR3 sequence: CASSLAQGGAEQYFGA.

The rearrangement uses TRBV10-2 and TRBJ2-1, with 9 bases fitting TRBD1. The J call is in doubt because the DNA end fits TRBJ2-7 better. The CDR3 contains 13 residues. Germline lookup yields CDR1 WSHSY and CDR2 SAAADI. The CDR3 DNA sequence: TGCGCCAGCAAGGCCGGGACAGGGTACGAGCAGTACTTC. This sequence encodes CASKAGTGYEQYF.

In its sample, this clonotype ranks as medium-sized. This chain connects TRBV7-6 to TRBJ2-7; D assignment may be TRBD1 or TRBD2 (5 bases each). Germline CDR1 SGHVS, CDR2 FNYEAQ. Trimming shortened V by 2 bases and J by 4 bases, and 12 bases separated the two germline ends. There are 14 residues in the CDR3. CDR3 amino acids: CASSLSGTGYEQYF. The CDR3 nucleotides are TGTGCCAGCAGCTTATCTGGGACCGGATACGAGCAGTACTTC.

The sample holds a few counts of this clonotype. The chain couples TRBV6-1 to TRBJ2-7; 12 bases line up with TRBD2. Trimming took 6 bases from V and 7 from J; bases not matched to a gene: 4. Germline values: CDR1 MNHNS, CDR2 SASEGT. The CDR3 sequence is 13 residues long. CDR3 sequence: CASSLAGGNEQYF. CDR3 nucleotides: TGTGCCAGCAGCCTAGCGGGAGGGAATGAGCAGTACTTC.

The V gene is TRBV6-2 or TRBV6-3, the J gene TRBJ2-3; 7 bases fit TRBD2. With the DNA end fitting TRBJ2-1 better, the J assignment may be wrong. Germline values: CDR1 MNHEY, CDR2 SVGEGT. CDR3 size: 14 residues. The CDR3 sequence is CASSVGLVSVEQFF. CDR3 nucleotides: TGTGCCAGCAGTGTTGGACTAGTTAGCGTTGAGCAGTTCTTC.

By sample fraction, this clonotype is medium-sized. The genes are TRBV12-3 or TRBV12-4 and TRBJ2-3; TRBD1 agrees at 9 bases. CDR3 length equals 17 residues. V shed 0 bases and J 6 bases; nucleotides not matched to a gene: 10. CDR3 nucleotide sequence: TGTGCCAGCAGTTTAGCTGGGACAGGGTATTCCGGGGATACGCAGTATTTT. It is translated as CASSLAGTGYSGDTQYF.

The chain joins TRBV29-1 to TRBJ2-1; TRBD2 agrees at 7 bases. The CDR3 spans 10 residues. Germline-derived CDR1 and CDR2 are SQVTM and ANQGSEA. Unmatched junction bases numbered 5, after V lost 7 bases and J lost 11 bases. Here the CDR3 DNA reads TGCAGCGCTACAGCGGGGAAGCAGTTCTTC. Translating gives CSATAGKQFF.